This T cell receptor (beta chain) was captured by sequencing in a study of T cells in localized non-small cell lung cancer. Notes on the study in general: Of the top 100 tumor clones, median 57 were in adjacent lung, approximately 28 among its top 100. One tumor region alone was sequenced, and heterogeneity therefore remains possible.

To note about this clone: What it binds is unknown.

CDR1 MNHEY and CDR2 SVGAGI come from the germline V gene. This CDR3 is built from 15 residues. V trimming: 5 bases; J trimming: 5 bases; junction bases outside the gene matches: 9. Clones were sequenced by immunoSEQ multiplex PCR, and TCRdb holds only the in-frame ones, with some missing. Here the sample spans about 46,000 clones, 65% to 90% being singletons. V and J are TRBV6-5 and TRBJ2-5; 9 bases map to TRBD1. This material consisted of peripheral blood mononuclear cells, taken before any cancer treatment. The TCR comes from a man between 40 and 75 years old with stage III lung adenocarcinoma. The CDR3 protein is CASSAGQGRGETQYF. CDR3 sequence (DNA): TGTGCCAGCAGTGCCGGACAGGGGCGAGGGGAGACCCAGTACTTC.